The 23 T cell receptor beta chains below all came from one sample that was sequenced in a study of cytomegalovirus exposure and HLA in healthy donors. The primer mix had 60 Vbeta and 13 Jbeta primers. Clones were read by immunoSEQ multiplex PCR, and TCRdb kept only the in-frame ones, dropping some. The table has roughly 100,000 clones, 81% seen once; the top ten hold about 5.5%. Sequenced: PBMCs. These receptors were obtained from a man aged 40-55 years in good health and CMV-seropositive.

This chain joins TRBV7-6 and TRBJ2-5; D is perhaps TRBD2 (6 bases). In germline, CDR1 is SGHVS, CDR2 FNYEAQ. The CDR3 loop spans 15 amino acids. V was cut by 5 bases and J by 5 bases, with 18 bases left in between. The CDR3 DNA is TGTGCCAGCAGCGCGGGACCGAAGGTCGGGGAGACCCAGTACTTC. Its translation: CASSAGPKVGETQYF.

This chain uses TRBV13 with TRBJ1-2, with 9 bases that match TRBD1. V was pared by 2 bases and J by 6 bases, with 10 bases of the junction left unmatched. Germline V gene lookup returns CDR1 PRHDT and CDR2 FYEKMQ (reference sequence). This CDR3 region has 16 residues. The chain's CDR3 is CASSLLKQGARNGYTF. The CDR3 DNA is TGTGCCAGCAGCTTATTGAAACAGGGGGCTAGAAATGGCTACACCTTC.

The chain carries TRBV27 and TRBJ2-7; 7 bases match TRBD1. The germline gives CDR1 MNHEY, CDR2 SMNVEV (reference sequence). After removal of 5 bases from V and 2 bases from J, the junction contained 3 bases not matched to a gene. The CDR3 is 13 amino acids. The CDR3 loop reads CASSQGQAYEQYF. The DNA for the CDR3 is TGTGCCAGCAGTCAAGGACAGGCCTACGAGCAGTACTTC.

The chain has TRBV4-2 and TRBJ1-2; 8 nucleotides agree with TRBD1. The ends lost 1 base at V and 7 bases at J; junction bases unmatched: 5. Germline CDR1 reads LGHNA; CDR2 reads YNFKEQ. This CDR3 is built from 14 residues. CDR3 loop: CASSQVTGEVGYTF. The CDR3 DNA is TGTGCCAGCAGCCAAGTGACAGGGGAGGTTGGCTACACCTTC.

Concerning this clone itself: Other nucleotide sequences in the sample specify the same CDR3. This sequence joins TRBV27 and TRBJ2-1, with TRBD2 matching 14 bases. Germline V gene data show CDR1 as MNHEY and CDR2 as SMNVEV (reference sequence). The CDR3 totals 15 residues. Trimming took 6 bases from V and 10 from J; bases not matched to a gene: 8. The DNA of the CDR3 is TGTGCCAGCAGGGGGGGACTAGCGGGAGTCGGCGAGCAGTTCTTC. Protein product: CASRGGLAGVGEQFF.

In this sample, this clone turned up once. This rearrangement joins TRBV5-1 to TRBJ2-5, with 7 bases that match TRBD1. Germline V lookup: CDR1 SGHRS, CDR2 YFSETQ. The ends lost 4 bases at V and 9 bases at J; junction bases unmatched: 3. The CDR3 is 11 residues long. The CDR3 sequence: CASSIRGSQYF. The CDR3 bases are TGCGCCAGCAGCATCAGGGGGTCCCAGTACTTC.

The gene calls are TRBV5-8 and TRBJ2-1; D perhaps matches TRBD2 (5 bases). Trimming left V 4 bases short and J 2 bases short, with 13 bases between. There are 15 residues in the CDR3. Germline V gene data show CDR1 as SGHTS and CDR2 as YDEGEE. CDR3 sequence: CASSPRVSTYNEQFF. The CDR3 coding sequence is TGTGCCAGCAGCCCGCGGGTCTCAACCTACAATGAGCAGTTCTTC.

This rearrangement joins TRBV19 to TRBJ2-1; 11 bases are shared with TRBD1. Trimming took 6 bases from V and 5 from J; bases not matched to a gene: 6. Germline CDR1 is LNHDA and CDR2 is SQIVND (reference sequence). The CDR3 length is 15 residues. CDR3 nucleotides: TGTGCCAGTAGGGGAAGGGACAGGGGGAACAATGAGCAGTTCTTC. Its protein is CASRGRDRGNNEQFF.

CDR3 coding DNA: TGTGCCAGCAGTCACAGGGGGCCGAGCGAGCAGTACTTC. Amino acid sequence: CASSHRGPSEQYF. The gene calls are TRBV27 and TRBJ2-7, with 9 positions matching TRBD1. Germline V gene sequence: CDR1 MNHEY, CDR2 SMNVEV (reference sequence). CDR3 length equals 13 residues. V lost 5 bases, J lost 6 bases, and 5 bases stayed unmatched.

CDR3: CATSRAYPGGSNEQYF. DNA of the CDR3: TGTGCCACCAGCAGAGCCTACCCGGGGGGTAGTAACGAGCAGTACTTC. The gene calls are TRBV15 and TRBJ2-5; 7 bases line up with TRBD2. The J call may be mistaken, given a closer DNA end match to TRBJ2-7. This CDR3 is built from 16 residues. Germline loops: CDR1 LNHNV, CDR2 YYDKDF (reference sequence).

The chain employs TRBV4-1 and TRBJ2-5, with 10 bases aligning to TRBD1. This CDR3 spans 14 amino acids. V shed 4 bases and J 4 bases; nucleotides not matched to a gene: 3. CDR1 and CDR2 (germline): MGHRA, YSYEKL. DNA of the CDR3: TGCGCCAGCAGCCGGACAGGGGGACGAGAGACCCAGTACTTC. It is translated as CASSRTGGRETQYF.

The chain has TRBV27 and TRBJ1-5; D not resolved. The CDR3 spans 15 residues. Germline V CDR1 and CDR2: MNHEY, SMNVEV (reference sequence). Between the trimmed V and J ends, which lost 6 bases and 2 bases, there was a span of 14 bases. CDR3: CASRARPEGNQPQHF. Here the CDR3 DNA reads TGTGCCAGCAGGGCTAGGCCTGAAGGCAATCAGCCCCAGCATTTT.

This clone has just a few counts. The chain has TRBV27 and TRBJ1-2, with no clear D. In germline, CDR1 is MNHEY, CDR2 SMNVEV (reference sequence). The germline V and J ends were trimmed by 3 bases and 6 bases, with 11 bases remaining between them. The CDR3 is made up of 13 amino acids. For the CDR3, the DNA is TGTGCCAGCAGTTTGGGCGCCAAAAATGGCTACACCTTC. Translating gives CASSLGAKNGYTF.

The V call is TRBV13, the J call TRBJ1-2; 9 bases fit TRBD1. The CDR3 is 15 residues long. V shed 5 bases, J shed 7 bases, and the junction held 11 bases outside the gene matches. Germline V CDR1 and CDR2: PRHDT, FYEKMQ (reference sequence). CDR3 DNA: TGTGCCAGCAGCACGGGACAGGGCGGGGGGTTTGGCTACACCTTC. It yields the protein CASSTGQGGGFGYTF.

This sequence joins TRBV2 and TRBJ2-7; 9 nucleotides align to TRBD1. There are 15 residues in the CDR3. Trimming at V came to 7 bases and at J to 6 bases, leaving 13 bases not matched to a gene. Per the germline V gene, CDR1 is SNHLY and CDR2 is FYNNEI. CDR3 in amino acids: CASTQTGTGYSEQYF. CDR3 DNA sequence: TGTGCCAGCACCCAGACCGGGACAGGGTATTCCGAGCAGTACTTC.

The gene calls are TRBV2 and TRBJ1-1; D gene ambiguous. The length of the CDR3 is 13 residues. Germline CDR1 and CDR2: SNHLY and FYNNEI. Trimming shortened V by 0 bases and J by 5 bases, and 7 bases separated the two germline ends. The CDR3 coding sequence is TGTGCCAGCAGTGAAGCAGGAGGAACTGAAGCTTTCTTT. It is translated as CASSEAGGTEAFF.

This clone showed up just a few times. The rearrangement joins TRBV18 to TRBJ1-1; D gene ambiguous. Trimming took off 4 bases at V and 6 bases at J, with 15 bases between the two ends. Germline V gives CDR1 KGHSH, CDR2 LQKENI. The CDR3 totals 14 residues. Written as DNA, the CDR3 is TGTGCCAGCTCACTCCTGACCGGGAGCGCTGAAGCTTTCTTT. Translation gives CASSLLTGSAEAFF.

The chain couples TRBV7-2 to TRBJ1-1, with TRBD1 matching 10 bases. The CDR3 sequence is 14 residues long. Germline CDR1 SGHTA, CDR2 FQGNSA. The V and J ends lost 4 bases and 4 bases, in that order; junction bases with no gene match: 3. CDR3 in amino acids: CASSYWTGGTEAFF. Written as DNA, the CDR3 is TGTGCCAGCAGCTACTGGACAGGGGGCACTGAAGCTTTCTTT. The full variable domain, rest sourced from reference TRBV7-2 and TRBJ1-1, is GAGVSQSPSNKVTEKGKDVELRCDPISGHTALYWYRQSLGQGLEFLIYFQGNSAPDKSGLPSDRFSAERTGGSVSTLTIQRTQQEDSAVYLCASSYWTGGTEAFFGQGTRLTVV.

V and J are TRBV7-2 and TRBJ2-5, with a weak D call TRBD2 (5 bases). From germline, CDR1 is SGHTA and CDR2 FQGNSA. CDR3 size: 12 residues. V was clipped by 5 bases and J by 4 bases, with 8 bases between them. This CDR3 reads CASSRRGETQYF. As DNA, the CDR3 is TGTGCCAGCAGCCGCCGGGGAGAGACCCAGTACTTC.

As DNA, the CDR3 is TGTGCCAGCAGCCCTCCGAGAGTGAGCTCCTACGAGCAGTACTTC. Translated, it gives CASSPPRVSSYEQYF. The chain couples TRBV13 to TRBJ2-7; D is unclear. The CDR3 is 15 amino acids. Germline V CDR1 and CDR2: PRHDT, FYEKMQ (reference sequence). V was shortened by 5 bases and J by 0 bases, with 14 bases between the two germline ends.

This chain connects TRBV28 to TRBJ2-3, with 10 bases that match TRBD2. Unmatched junction bases numbered 10, after V lost 7 bases and J lost 3 bases. This CDR3 is 16 amino acids long. Per the germline V gene, CDR1 is MDHEN and CDR2 is SYDVKM. CDR3 nucleotides: TGTGCCAGCATCACACTAGCGGGGTGGGGAACAGATACGCAGTATTTT. This codes for CASITLAGWGTDTQYF.

A few counts support this clone. The rearrangement uses TRBV7-3 and TRBJ2-1; tentatively, D is TRBD1 (6 bases). Between the trimmed V and J ends, which lost 5 bases and 1 base, there was a span of 18 bases. The germline V gene has CDR1 SGHTA and CDR2 FQGTGA. CDR3 length: 17 residues. The DNA of the CDR3 is TGTGCCAGCAGCCCACCAGAACAGGGATCATCCTACAATGAGCAGTTCTTC. The encoded protein is CASSPPEQGSSYNEQFF.

This chain uses TRBV27 with TRBJ1-2; 7 positions agree with TRBD1. The ends lost 3 bases at V and 6 bases at J; junction bases unmatched: 1. From germline, CDR1 is MNHEY and CDR2 SMNVEV (reference sequence). The CDR3 extends over 12 amino acids. This CDR3 reads CASSLTGNGYTF. The CDR3 nucleotides read TGTGCCAGCAGTTTGACAGGGAATGGCTACACCTTC.